A single sample is the source of the 25 T cell receptor beta chains below, sequenced in a study of vaccination and CD4 T cells after COVID-19. These receptors have no known antigen. As for treatment: approximately nine-day PBMC culture with coronavirus spike peptide pools or control peptides (ViraFEST assay). Oncomine TCR Beta short-read sequencing was applied to DNA from cultured CD4+ T cells. TCRdb ran MiXCR on the PCR reads and lists one entry per CDR3 protein. The sample holds fewer than 30,000 distinct CDR3 sequences, 50% seen once. The starting material was CD4+ T cells from blood, cultured in vitro, obtained before SARS-CoV-2 vaccination. Receptors originate from a human donor who received a COVID-19 vaccine.

This clonotype has just a few counts. The chain joins TRBV24-1 to TRBJ1-5; D perhaps matches TRBD1 (6 bases). V was pared by 5 bases and J by 7 bases, with 14 bases between. Germline V gives CDR1 KGHDR, CDR2 SFDVKD. The CDR3 totals 14 residues. The CDR3 DNA sequence: TGTGCCACCAGTGTTTCCGGGGGCGGACAGCCCCAGCATTTT. Its translation: CATSVSGGGQPQHF.

This clonotype has just a few counts. The chain has TRBV27 and TRBJ1-6; no definite D call. The length of the CDR3 is 16 residues. V shed 5 bases and J shed 9 bases, with 20 bases lying between them. From germline, CDR1 is MNHEY and CDR2 SMNVEV (reference sequence). The DNA for the CDR3 is TGTGCCAGCAGTCCTAATGGCCGATCCAAAGGTTCACCCCTCCACTTT. Amino acid sequence: CASSPNGRSKGSPLHF.

Comment on this clonotype: One junction end disagrees with the germline gene, perhaps due to a read error. The V call is TRBV5-1, the J call TRBJ2-5, with 7 bases fitting TRBD1. Germline V gene data show CDR1 as SGHRS and CDR2 as YFSETQ. The CDR3 runs 14 residues. CDR3 nucleotide sequence: TGCGCCAGCGGCTTGGGGGACAGCCAAGAGACCCAGTACTTC. This sequence encodes CASGLGDSQETQYF.

The DNA of the CDR3 is TGTGCCAGCAGTTTAGTATACACAGACACAGATACGCAGTATTTT. Its translation is CASSLVYTDTDTQYF. The chain joins TRBV12-3 or TRBV12-4 to TRBJ2-3; no reliable D call. Deletions cut 1 base from V and 2 bases from J, with 10 bases between. The CDR3 extends over 15 amino acids.

CDR3 bases: TGTGCCAGCAGCGCTCACAGGGGTAGCACAGATACGCAGTATTTT. This translates into CASSAHRGSTDTQYF. V and J are TRBV11-2 and TRBJ2-3; 7 positions agree with TRBD1. Germline V gene sequence: CDR1 SGHAT, CDR2 FQNNGV. The J segment lost 0 bases and the V segment lost 5 bases, leaving 5 bases of the junction unmatched. There are 15 residues in the CDR3.

V and J are TRBV18 and TRBJ2-3; 7 positions match TRBD2. Per the germline V gene, CDR1 is KGHSH and CDR2 is LQKENI. The CDR3 extends over 14 amino acids. V trimming: 3 bases; J trimming: 0 bases; junction bases outside the gene matches: 0. The CDR3 protein is CASSPTSSTDTQYF. The CDR3 DNA reads as TGTGCCAGCTCACCGACTAGCAGCACAGATACGCAGTATTTT. The full variable domain, its missing parts supplied by reference TRBV18 and TRBJ2-3, is NAGVMQNPRHLVRRRGQEARLRCSPMKGHSHVYWYRQLPEEGLKFMVYLQKENIIDESGMPKERFSAEFPKEGPSILRIQQVVRGDSAAYFCASSPTSSTDTQYFGPGTRLTVL.

The V gene is TRBV10-3, the J gene TRBJ1-2; 7 positions match TRBD1. Germline CDR1 ENHRY, CDR2 SYGVKD. This CDR3 is built from 12 residues. V lost 7 bases to trimming and J lost 4 bases; unmatched junction nucleotides: 3. This CDR3 is CAIKTGAYGYTF. The DNA for the CDR3 is TGTGCCATCAAAACAGGGGCCTATGGCTACACCTTC.

The CDR3 DNA reads TGTGCCTGGAAGCGGGACAGGGTGTACAATGAGCAGTTCTTC. It codes for CAWKRDRVYNEQFF. The rearrangement links TRBV30 to TRBJ2-1, with 9 bases lining up with TRBD1. CDR3 length: 14 residues. Losses at the gene ends were 4 bases for V and 4 bases for J; bases not matched to a gene: 5. Germline values: CDR1 GTSNPN, CDR2 SVGIG (reference sequence).

The rearrangement links TRBV5-4 to TRBJ1-4; a weak D match, TRBD1 (5 bases). The CDR3 contains 15 residues. V lost 1 base and J 6 bases, leaving 13 bases between the germline ends. The germline V gene has CDR1 SGHNT and CDR2 YYREEE (reference sequence). The CDR3 region has the DNA TGTGCCAGCAGCTTGACTTCTGGGGCCGATGAAAAACTGTTTTTT. Encoded protein: CASSLTSGADEKLFF.

Details on this clonotype: Its ends do not fully match the called genes, so a read error is possible. The chain is built from TRBV12-3 or TRBV12-4 and TRBJ1-1, with 10 bases matching TRBD1. The CDR3 totals 16 residues. The CDR3 loop is CASSPSGTGANSEAFF. The CDR3 DNA reads TGTGCCAGCAGTCCGTCCGGGACAGGGGCGAACTCTGAAGCTTTCTTT.

The chain combines TRBV24-1 with TRBJ1-2, with TRBD1 matching 8 bases. This CDR3 comprises 15 residues. From germline, CDR1 is KGHDR and CDR2 SFDVKD. J lost 7 bases, V lost 2 bases, and 8 bases had no gene match. DNA for the CDR3: TGTGCCACCAGTGATTGGACAGGGTCCCCGGCTGGCTACACCTTC. Encoded protein: CATSDWTGSPAGYTF.

The CDR3 region is CASSSGGPNTGELFF. In nucleotides, the CDR3 is TGCGCCAGCAGTTCGGGGGGGCCGAACACCGGGGAGCTGTTTTTT. The chain carries TRBV10-1 and TRBJ2-2, with 8 bases that match TRBD2. Looked up from germline, CDR1 is WNHNN and CDR2 is SYGVQD (reference sequence). The CDR3 has 15 amino acids. The junction had 2 bases not matched to a gene; V was cut back by 5 bases and J by 0 bases.

The V and J genes are TRBV6-5 and TRBJ1-6, with 8 bases fitting TRBD1. The CDR3 has 16 residues. After removal of 3 bases from V and 10 bases from J, the junction contained 11 bases not matched to a gene. Germline loops: CDR1 MNHEY, CDR2 SVGAGI. The CDR3 DNA follows: TGTGCCAGCAGTTATTCGTTTCAGGGGGCAGGGTCACCCCTCCACTTT. Protein product: CASSYSFQGAGSPLHF.

This chain connects TRBV7-9 to TRBJ2-5; 7 bases are shared with TRBD2. The CDR3 consists of 19 residues. The J segment lost 5 bases and the V segment lost 5 bases, leaving 23 bases of the junction unmatched. Germline CDR1 SEHNR, CDR2 FQNEAQ (reference sequence). The CDR3 region has the DNA TGTGCCAGCAGCGAACCCTACGTTGATTTGCGGGGGATGGGGGAGACCCAGTACTTC. It is translated as CASSEPYVDLRGMGETQYF.

This clonotype occurred a few times. The V call is TRBV7-2, the J call TRBJ1-1; D not certain. The CDR3 has 13 amino acids. V was shortened by 1 base and J by 1 base, with 4 bases between the two germline ends. Germline V CDR1 and CDR2: SGHTA, FQGNSA. The CDR3 is CASSLGKNTEAFF. CDR3 nucleotide sequence: TGTGCCAGCAGCTTAGGGAAGAACACTGAAGCTTTCTTT. Drawing the rest from reference TRBV7-2 and TRBJ1-1, the complete variable domain is GAGVSQSPSNKVTEKGKDVELRCDPISGHTALYWYRQSLGQGLEFLIYFQGNSAPDKSGLPSDRFSAERTGGSVSTLTIQRTQQEDSAVYLCASSLGKNTEAFFGQGTRLTVV.

This clonotype was counted only a few times. The V gene is TRBV30, the J gene TRBJ1-2, with D perhaps TRBD1 (6 bases). V was trimmed by 2 bases and J by 4 bases, leaving 20 bases between them. CDR1 is GTSNPN and CDR2 is SVGIG in the germline V gene (reference sequence). This CDR3 has 16 amino acids. Here the CDR3 reads CAWSLHLTGTSYGYTF. The DNA of the CDR3 is TGTGCCTGGAGTCTCCATCTTACAGGGACCAGCTATGGCTACACCTTC.

The DNA for the CDR3 is TGCGCCAGCAGCCAAGAACTTTTAGGACAGGCCAGTGAAGCTTTCTTT. It translates to CASSQELLGQASEAFF. This rearrangement joins TRBV4-1 to TRBJ1-1; 7 nucleotides match TRBD1. The CDR3 sequence is 16 residues long. Germline V CDR1 and CDR2: MGHRA, YSYEKL. V shed 0 bases, J shed 7 bases, and the junction held 11 bases outside the gene matches.

In its sample, this clonotype was seen once. The chain uses TRBV27 and TRBJ1-1, with a tentative D call TRBD1 (6 bases). Germline CDR1 reads MNHEY; CDR2 reads SMNVEV (reference sequence). The CDR3 is made up of 16 amino acids. Trimming cost V 7 bases and J 1 base, with 19 bases left between them. This CDR3 reads CASTKGPYRENTEAFF. As DNA, the CDR3 is TGTGCCAGCACCAAGGGCCCATACAGGGAGAACACTGAAGCTTTCTTT.

The V and J genes are TRBV7-8 and TRBJ2-3, with D possibly TRBD2 on 6 matching bases. The CDR3 runs 16 residues. The V end lost 5 bases, the J end lost 2 bases, and 17 bases lay between the germline ends. CDR1 is SGHVS, CDR2 FQNEAQ, per germline. As DNA, the CDR3 is TGTGCCAGCAGCCCCGAGGACGGGAGAGACACAGATACGCAGTATTTT. It yields the protein CASSPEDGRDTDTQYF. The complete variable domain, with remaining parts taken from reference TRBV7-8 and TRBJ2-3, reads GAGVSQSPRYKVAKRGQDVALRCDPISGHVSLFWYQQALGQGPEFLTYFQNEAQLDKSGLPSDRFFAERPEGSVSTLKIQRTQQEDSAVYLCASSPEDGRDTDTQYFGPGTRLTVL.

J is TRBJ2-2 and V is TRBV24-1; D may correspond to TRBD1 or TRBD2 (5 bases each). Germline values: CDR1 KGHDR, CDR2 SFDVKD. V was trimmed by 9 bases and J by 6 bases, leaving 16 bases between them. This CDR3 contains 14 residues. The CDR3 nucleotides are TGTGCCACCGAACCCGGGACGATCGCCGGGGAGCTGTTTTTT. Translated: CATEPGTIAGELFF.

This clonotype was seen only a few times. The V and J genes are TRBV5-4 and TRBJ2-7; TRBD1 aligns across 9 bases. Germline trimming cut 4 bases from V and 4 bases from J; bases unmatched to any gene: 6. In germline, CDR1 is SGHNT, CDR2 YYREEE (reference sequence). CDR3 length: 14 residues. CDR3 coding DNA: TGTGCCAGCAGCCCCGGGACAGGGTGGTACGAGCAGTACTTC. Its translation is CASSPGTGWYEQYF. Using reference TRBV5-4 and TRBJ2-7 for the parts outside the CDR3, the full variable domain is ETGVTQSPTHLIKTRGQQVTLRCSSQSGHNTVSWYQQALGQGPQFIFQYYREEENGRGNFPPRFSGLQFPNYSSELNVNALELDDSALYLCASSPGTGWYEQYFGPGTRLTVT.

V is TRBV20-1 and J is TRBJ2-7; tentatively, D is TRBD2 (7 bases). Germline CDR1 and CDR2: DFQATT and SNEGSKA (reference sequence). The ends were cut back, 2 bases at V and 9 bases at J, with 23 bases in the middle. This CDR3 comprises 15 residues. CDR3 nucleotides: TGCAGTGCTAGACCAGGAAGGACAGCGGGGACGGGGCAGTACTTC. It encodes CSARPGRTAGTGQYF.

This chain links TRBV19 with TRBJ1-1; perhaps TRBD1 as D (6 bases). CDR1 is LNHDA and CDR2 is SQIVND in the germline V gene (reference sequence). This CDR3 has 15 residues. The germline V and J ends were trimmed by 5 bases and 1 base, with 14 bases remaining between them. CDR3 sequence (DNA): TGTGCCAGTAGTCTGTTCGGAGGGGGGAACACTGAAGCTTTCTTT. Translating it yields CASSLFGGGNTEAFF.

This clonotype has a handful of counts. The rearrangement links TRBV6-1 to TRBJ1-5; 7 bases line up with TRBD1. J gave up 6 bases and V 3 bases, and 11 bases lay outside the gene matches. This CDR3 comprises 16 residues. The V gene's germline CDR1 is MNHNS and CDR2 SASEGT. CDR3 coding DNA: TGTGCCAGCAGTGACCTAGTCTTAGGGGGCGGTCAGCCCCAGCATTTT. It codes for CASSDLVLGGGQPQHF.

The chain has TRBV7-2 and TRBJ1-2, with a weak D call TRBD1 (6 bases). Trimming took off 1 base at V and 3 bases at J, with 12 bases between the two ends. This CDR3 is built from 15 residues. The germline V gene encodes CDR1 SGHTA and CDR2 FQGNSA. The CDR3 loop is CASSLDTGSYYGYTF. The CDR3 DNA reads TGTGCCAGCAGCTTAGATACAGGGTCGTACTATGGCTACACCTTC.